This T cell receptor (beta chain) stems from a study of beta chain features in type 1 diabetes. The CDR3 is made up of 15 amino acids. The V and J ends lost 4 bases and 9 bases, in that order; junction bases with no gene match: 11. Germline V gives CDR1 PRHDT, CDR2 FYEKMQ (reference sequence). A few counts support this clone. Antigen specificity is unknown. Study findings and constraints: Among all four CD4+ subsets, Type 1 diabetes patients had TCRB CDR3s that were moderately but significantly shorter.

Based on CD45RO/CCR7/CD25/CD127/CD95/CD27, CD4+ regulatory, stem cell-like memory, naive and central memory cells were sorted. Expressed TCRB transcripts were sequenced after all isolated RNA was converted to cDNA. This table comes from immunoSEQ multiplex PCR, and its TCRdb copy is limited to in-frame clones, with some not included. The table shows 150,000 to 200,000 clones, with 6.5% to 10% occurring only once. V gene TRBV13 combines with J gene TRBJ2-3; the match to TRBD2 covers 9 bases. Sequencing was performed on central memory CD4+ T cells from blood. This receptor was identified in a young woman with type 1 diabetes. The CDR3 sequence: CASSSTGLARQTQYF. CDR3 nucleotides: TGTGCCAGCAGCTCAACAGGACTAGCGAGACAAACGCAGTATTTT.